This T cell receptor (beta chain) appears in the sequencing data of a study of cytomegalovirus exposure and HLA in healthy donors. In regard to this clone: Its specificity is unknown.

Study findings and constraints: The study flagged approximately 180 TCR beta chains as cytomegalovirus-associated.

The assay was immunoSEQ multiplex PCR, and TCRdb's table has in-frame clones only and misses some. The top ten clones hold less than 3.5% of a sample with 150,000 or so clones, approximately 86% of them seen once. Among the roughly 120 subjects of the validation cohort, separate from the approximately 700-subject first cohort, were the donors. V gave up 9 bases and J gave up 7 bases; unmatched junction bases: 12. Germline V gene lookup returns CDR1 MNHNY and CDR2 SVGAGI (reference sequence). This CDR3 comprises 16 residues. The receptor comes from a man younger than 35 in good health and CMV-seropositive. The source material was PBMCs. The V gene is TRBV6-6, the J gene TRBJ2-2; 12 positions match TRBD2. CDR3 sequence (DNA): TGTGCCAGTCTCCCGCCCGGACTAGCGGGAATCGGGGAGCTGTTTTTT. This encodes CASLPPGLAGIGELFF.